The entry that follows covers one T cell receptor (beta chain) sequence. Its matching antigen is unknown. The data stem from a study of T and B cells in COVID-19 patients. As for the study in general: COVID-19 patients gave peripheral blood either during active infection or after recovery. Broader study findings: CD4+, regulatory T cell, CD8+ and sorted SARS-CoV-2-responsive or tetramer+ T cells were not yet sequenced.

TRB rearrangements were amplified by multiplex PCR with BIOMED2 TRB-A/B primers. Via MiXCR, TCRdb re-called the multiplex PCR reads, giving one row per CDR3 protein. The sample contains hundreds of distinct CDR3 sequences, about 32% of which appear only once. From blood, roughly 220-550 ng of genomic DNA served as TRB template. This CDR3 comprises 12 residues. Germline V gives CDR1 MNHEY, CDR2 SVGAGI. The germline V and J ends were trimmed by 2 bases and 7 bases, with 6 bases remaining between them. This sequence joins TRBV6-5 and TRBJ2-1; D possibly corresponds to TRBD2 (6 bases). The sample comprised blood. This clonotype originated in a human donor with active COVID-19. The CDR3 bases are TGTGCCAGCAGTTACGGGGGGAATGAGCAGTTCTTC. Protein: CASSYGGNEQFF.